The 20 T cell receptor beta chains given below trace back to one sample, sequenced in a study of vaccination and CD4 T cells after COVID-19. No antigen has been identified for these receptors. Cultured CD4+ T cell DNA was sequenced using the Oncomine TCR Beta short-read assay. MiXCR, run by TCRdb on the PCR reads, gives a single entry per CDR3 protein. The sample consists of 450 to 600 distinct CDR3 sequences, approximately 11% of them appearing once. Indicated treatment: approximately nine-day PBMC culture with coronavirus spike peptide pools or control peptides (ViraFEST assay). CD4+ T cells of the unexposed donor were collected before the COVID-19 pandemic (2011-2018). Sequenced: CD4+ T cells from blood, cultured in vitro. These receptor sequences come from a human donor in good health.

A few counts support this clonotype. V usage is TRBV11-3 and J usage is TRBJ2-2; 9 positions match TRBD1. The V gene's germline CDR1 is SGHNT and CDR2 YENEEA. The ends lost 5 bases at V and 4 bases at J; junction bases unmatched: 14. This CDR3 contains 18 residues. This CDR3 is CASSEEVWGQGSTGELFF. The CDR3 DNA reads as TGTGCCAGCAGCGAAGAAGTCTGGGGACAGGGATCCACCGGGGAGCTGTTTTTT. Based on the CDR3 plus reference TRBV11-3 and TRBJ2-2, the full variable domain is EAGVVQSPRYKIIEKKQPVAFWCNPISGHNTLYWYLQNLGQGPELLIRYENEEAVDDSQLPKDRFSAERLKGVDSTLKIQPAELGDSAVYLCASSEEVWGQGSTGELFFGEGSRLTVL.

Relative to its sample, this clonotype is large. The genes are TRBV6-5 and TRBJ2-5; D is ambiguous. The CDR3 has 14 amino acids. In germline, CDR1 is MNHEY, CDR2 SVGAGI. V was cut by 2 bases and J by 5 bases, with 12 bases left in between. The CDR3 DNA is TGTGCCAGCAGTTACCACGCAAGTTCGGAGACCCAGTACTTC. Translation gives CASSYHASSETQYF.

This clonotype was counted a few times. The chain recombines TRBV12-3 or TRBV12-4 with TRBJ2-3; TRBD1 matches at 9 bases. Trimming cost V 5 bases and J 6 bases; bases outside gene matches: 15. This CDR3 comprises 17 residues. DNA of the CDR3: TGTGCCAGCAGTCCCCCAGCGGAGACAGGGGGACGTGATACGCAGTATTTT. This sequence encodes CASSPPAETGGRDTQYF.

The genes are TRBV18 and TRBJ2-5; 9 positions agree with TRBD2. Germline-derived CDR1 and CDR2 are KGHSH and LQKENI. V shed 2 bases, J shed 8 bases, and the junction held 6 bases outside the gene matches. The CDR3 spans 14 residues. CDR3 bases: TGTGCCAGCTCACCAGCGGGGGGGCCGGACACCCAGTACTTC. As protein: CASSPAGGPDTQYF.

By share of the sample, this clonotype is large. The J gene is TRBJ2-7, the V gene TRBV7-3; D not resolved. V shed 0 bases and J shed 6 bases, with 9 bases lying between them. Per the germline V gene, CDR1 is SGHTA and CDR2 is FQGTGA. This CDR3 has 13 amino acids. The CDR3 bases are TGTGCCAGCAGCTTAACGGCGGTCGGCGAGCAGTACTTC. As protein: CASSLTAVGEQYF. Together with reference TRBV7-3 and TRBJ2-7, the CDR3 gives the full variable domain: GAGVSQTPSNKVTEKGKYVELRCDPISGHTALYWYRQSLGQGPEFLIYFQGTGAADDSGLPNDRFFAVRPEGSVSTLKIQRTERGDSAVYLCASSLTAVGEQYFGPGTRLTVT.

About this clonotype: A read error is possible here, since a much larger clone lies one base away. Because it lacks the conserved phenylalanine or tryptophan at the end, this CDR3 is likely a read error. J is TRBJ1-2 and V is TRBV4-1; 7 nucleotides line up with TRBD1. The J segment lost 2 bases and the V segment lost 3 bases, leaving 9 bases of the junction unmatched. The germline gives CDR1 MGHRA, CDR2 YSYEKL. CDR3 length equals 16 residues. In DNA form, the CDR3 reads TGCGCCAGCAGCCAGAGGGAAGGGACAGCGAACTATGGCTACACCCTC. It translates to CASSQREGTANYGYTL.

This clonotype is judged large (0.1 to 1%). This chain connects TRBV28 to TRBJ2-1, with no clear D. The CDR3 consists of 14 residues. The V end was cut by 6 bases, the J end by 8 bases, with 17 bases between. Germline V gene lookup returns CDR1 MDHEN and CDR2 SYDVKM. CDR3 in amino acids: CASRMYSPPDEQFF. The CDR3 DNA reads TGTGCCAGCAGAATGTATTCCCCCCCAGATGAGCAGTTCTTC.

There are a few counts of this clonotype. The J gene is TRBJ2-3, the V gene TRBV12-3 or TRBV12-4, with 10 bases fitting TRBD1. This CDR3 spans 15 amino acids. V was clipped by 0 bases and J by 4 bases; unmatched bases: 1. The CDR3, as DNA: TGTGCCAGCAGTTTAGCCGGGACAGGGGCAGATACGCAGTATTTT. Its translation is CASSLAGTGADTQYF.

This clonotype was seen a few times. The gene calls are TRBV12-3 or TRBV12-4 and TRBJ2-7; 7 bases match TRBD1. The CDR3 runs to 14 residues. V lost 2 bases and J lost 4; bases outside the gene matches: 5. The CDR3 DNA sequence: TGTGCCAGCAGTTTAAACAGGGGATTATACGAGCAGTACTTC. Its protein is CASSLNRGLYEQYF.

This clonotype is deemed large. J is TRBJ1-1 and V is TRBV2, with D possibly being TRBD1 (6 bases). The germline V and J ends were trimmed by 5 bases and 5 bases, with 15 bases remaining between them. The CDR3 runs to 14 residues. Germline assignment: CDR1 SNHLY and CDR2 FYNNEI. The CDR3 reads CASSYGWGATEAFF. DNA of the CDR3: TGTGCCAGCAGTTACGGTTGGGGGGCGACTGAAGCTTTCTTT.

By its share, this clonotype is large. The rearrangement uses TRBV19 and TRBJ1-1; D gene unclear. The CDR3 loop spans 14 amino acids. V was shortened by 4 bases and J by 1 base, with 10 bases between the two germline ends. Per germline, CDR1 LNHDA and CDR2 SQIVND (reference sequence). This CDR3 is CASSKGPANTEAFF. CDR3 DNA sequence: TGTGCCAGTAGTAAGGGTCCAGCGAACACTGAAGCTTTCTTT. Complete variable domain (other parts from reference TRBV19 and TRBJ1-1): DGGITQSPKYLFRKEGQNVTLSCEQNLNHDAMYWYRQDPGQGLRLIYYSQIVNDFQKGDIAEGYSVSREKKESFPLTVTSAQKNPTAFYLCASSKGPANTEAFFGQGTRLTVV.

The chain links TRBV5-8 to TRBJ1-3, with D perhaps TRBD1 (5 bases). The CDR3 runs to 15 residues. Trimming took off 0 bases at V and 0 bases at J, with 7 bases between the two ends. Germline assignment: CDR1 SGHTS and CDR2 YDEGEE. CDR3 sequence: CASSLDGASGNTIYF. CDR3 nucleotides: TGTGCCAGCAGCTTGGATGGGGCCTCTGGAAACACCATATATTTT.

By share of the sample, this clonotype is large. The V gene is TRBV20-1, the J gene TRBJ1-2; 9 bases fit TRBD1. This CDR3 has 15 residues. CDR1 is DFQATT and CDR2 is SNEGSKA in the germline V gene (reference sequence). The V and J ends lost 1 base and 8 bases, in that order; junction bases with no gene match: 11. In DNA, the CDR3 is TGCAGTGCTAGAGCCGGGACAGGGCTTCTGGGAGGCTACACCTTC. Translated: CSARAGTGLLGGYTF.

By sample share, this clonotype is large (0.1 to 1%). This chain's CDR3 is CASSDPAGYGYTF. Here the CDR3 DNA reads TGTGCCAGCAGCGACCCAGCCGGCTATGGCTACACCTTC. The chain has TRBV6-2 or TRBV6-3 and TRBJ1-2; no clear D. V was cut by 6 bases and J by 4 bases, with 12 bases left in between. Germline CDR1 reads MNHEY; CDR2 reads SVGEGT. CDR3 length: 13 amino acids.

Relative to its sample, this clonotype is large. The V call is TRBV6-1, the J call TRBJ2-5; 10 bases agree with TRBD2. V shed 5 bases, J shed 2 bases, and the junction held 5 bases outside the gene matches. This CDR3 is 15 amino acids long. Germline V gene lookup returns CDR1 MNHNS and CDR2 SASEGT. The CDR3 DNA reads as TGTGCCAGCAGTAAATTAGCGGGGGGTCAAGAGACCCAGTACTTC. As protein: CASSKLAGGQETQYF.

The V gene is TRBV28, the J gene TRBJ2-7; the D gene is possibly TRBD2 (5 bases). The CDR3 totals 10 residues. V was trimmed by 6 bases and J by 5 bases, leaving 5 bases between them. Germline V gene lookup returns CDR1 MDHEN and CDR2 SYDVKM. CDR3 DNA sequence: TGTGCCAGCAGCGGGGACGAGCAGTACTTC. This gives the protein CASSGDEQYF.

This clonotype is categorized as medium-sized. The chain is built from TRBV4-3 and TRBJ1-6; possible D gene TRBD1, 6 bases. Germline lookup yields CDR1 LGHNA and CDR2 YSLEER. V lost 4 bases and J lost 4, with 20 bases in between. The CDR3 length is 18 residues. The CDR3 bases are TGCGCCAGCAGCCGGGCCGAGGGGGTCCTCTCATATAATTCACCCCTCCACTTT. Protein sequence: CASSRAEGVLSYNSPLHF.

The DNA of the CDR3 is TGCGCCAGCAGCCAAGAACCCATGAACACTGAAGCTTTCTTT. Translating gives CASSQEPMNTEAFF. This chain uses TRBV4-3 with TRBJ1-1, with unresolved D. V lost 0 bases to trimming and J lost 0 bases, with 5 bases between them. This CDR3 has 14 amino acids. Germline CDR1 LGHNA, CDR2 YSLEER.

CDR3 residues: CASRVAGAYEQYF. The CDR3 DNA sequence: TGCGCCAGCCGGGTAGCGGGAGCCTACGAGCAGTACTTC. V and J are TRBV5-1 and TRBJ2-7; 9 bases line up with TRBD2. V gave up 7 bases and J gave up 2 bases; unmatched junction bases: 4. The CDR3 has 13 amino acids. In germline, CDR1 is SGHRS, CDR2 YFSETQ.

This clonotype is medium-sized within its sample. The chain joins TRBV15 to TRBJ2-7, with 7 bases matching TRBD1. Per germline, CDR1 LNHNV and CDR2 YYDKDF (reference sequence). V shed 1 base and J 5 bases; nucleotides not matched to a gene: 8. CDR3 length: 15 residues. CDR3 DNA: TGTGCCACCAGCAGAGTCAAAGGGGGCGCGGACGAGCAGTACTTC. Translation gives CATSRVKGGADEQYF.